This TCR beta chain was recorded in a study of early T cells in non-severe SARS-CoV-2 infection. This clonotype showed up many times. CDR3 length: 16 residues. Germline lookup yields CDR1 MGHRA and CDR2 YSYEKL. V lost 0 bases, J lost 0 bases, and 11 bases lay in between. Each CDR3 protein is one row after TCRdb ran MiXCR on the 5' RACE reads. The sample lists around 30,000 distinct CDR3 sequences; 5.5% to 7.5% were seen once. The sample consisted of whole blood. This receptor was identified in an adult who was a healthcare worker with PCR-confirmed SARS-CoV-2 infection or an uninfected control (not recorded which). V and J are TRBV4-1 and TRBJ1-1; no clear D gene. The CDR3 DNA is TGCGCCAGCAGCCAAGAGCATAGTGTCATGAACACTGAAGCTTTCTTT. Its protein product is CASSQEHSVMNTEAFF.